A selection of T cell receptor beta chains follows, all from one sample in a study of beta chain features in type 1 diabetes. TCRdb's table, derived via immunoSEQ multiplex PCR, lists solely in-frame clones and lacks some. The sample includes about 660,000 clones, around 15% of them seen just once. Sample: naive CD4+ T cells from blood. These receptors all come from a man younger than 30 with type 1 diabetes. Both conserved end residues are part of each CDR3. Fields, in order: J gene, V gene, CDR3 protein.

TRBJ1-5	TRBV30	CAWRPGPNQPQHF
TRBJ1-2	TRBV27	CASSLFGTGGYGYTF
TRBJ1-2	TRBV6-1	CASSPPGQAIGYTF
TRBJ1-2	TRBV7-2	CASSIRQGDGYTF
TRBJ2-1	TRBV30	CAWSRAGRGILIEQFF
TRBJ2-3	TRBV2	CASRDMVDLTTDTQYF
TRBJ1-1	TRBV10-1	CASSESTGGYTEAFF
TRBJ2-5	TRBV14	CASSQRQQETQYF
TRBJ2-1	TRBV5-1	CATSLATPGNEQFF
TRBJ2-2	TRBV29-1	CSGYFRGNTGELFF
TRBJ2-1	TRBV19	CASSIPGLASSYNEQFF
TRBJ2-1	TRBV10-3	CAISGSEHNEQFF
TRBJ1-2	TRBV4-2	CASSQPTETPYGYTF
TRBJ1-1	TRBV27	CASSSGQGLLGNTEAFF
TRBJ2-3	TRBV4-3	CASSQEGRVSDTQYF
TRBJ2-5	TRBV28	CASSLGTVGETQYF
TRBJ1-3	TRBV10-3	CAIRISGNTIYF
TRBJ2-5	TRBV30	CAWGAGETQYF
TRBJ2-1	TRBV30	CAWIRTGLNEQFF